This T cell receptor beta chain was found in a study of blood T cells in healthy people across ages. Study results and caveats: Naive T cell percentage strongly correlated with TCR beta diversity.

This clonotype came up many times. Its antigen is unidentified. Isolation recovered at least 7 million PBMCs from every sample. V was trimmed by 4 bases and J by 3 bases, leaving 6 bases between them. The length of the CDR3 is 11 residues. Germline values: CDR1 SQVTM, CDR2 ANQGSEA. A second roughly 6 to 12 cycle PCR used barcoded and J-beta primers. A template-switch adaptor that had 12 random nucleotides put a tag on each cDNA molecule. Via MiXCR, TCRdb re-called the 5' RACE reads, giving one row per CDR3 protein. The sample includes a few hundred thousand distinct CDR3 sequences, 50% to 60% of them seen just once.

The chain has TRBV29-1 and TRBJ2-5; possible D gene TRBD2, 5 bases. The clonotype comes from a man between 60 and 75 years old in good health. The specimen was blood. CDR3 in amino acids: CSVAGEETQYF. DNA of the CDR3: TGCAGCGTTGCCGGGGAAGAGACCCAGTACTTC.